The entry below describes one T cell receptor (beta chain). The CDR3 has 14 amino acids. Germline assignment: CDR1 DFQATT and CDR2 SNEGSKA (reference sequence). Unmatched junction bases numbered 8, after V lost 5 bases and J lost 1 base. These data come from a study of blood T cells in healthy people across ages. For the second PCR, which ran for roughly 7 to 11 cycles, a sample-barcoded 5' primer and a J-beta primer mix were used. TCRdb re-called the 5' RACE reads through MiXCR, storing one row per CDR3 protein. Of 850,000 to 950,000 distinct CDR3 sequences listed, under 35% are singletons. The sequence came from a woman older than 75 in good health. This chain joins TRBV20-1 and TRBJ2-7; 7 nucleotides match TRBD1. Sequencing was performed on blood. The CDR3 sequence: CSASDRVMSYEQYF. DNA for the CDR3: TGCAGTGCTTCCGACAGGGTAATGTCCTACGAGCAGTACTTC.